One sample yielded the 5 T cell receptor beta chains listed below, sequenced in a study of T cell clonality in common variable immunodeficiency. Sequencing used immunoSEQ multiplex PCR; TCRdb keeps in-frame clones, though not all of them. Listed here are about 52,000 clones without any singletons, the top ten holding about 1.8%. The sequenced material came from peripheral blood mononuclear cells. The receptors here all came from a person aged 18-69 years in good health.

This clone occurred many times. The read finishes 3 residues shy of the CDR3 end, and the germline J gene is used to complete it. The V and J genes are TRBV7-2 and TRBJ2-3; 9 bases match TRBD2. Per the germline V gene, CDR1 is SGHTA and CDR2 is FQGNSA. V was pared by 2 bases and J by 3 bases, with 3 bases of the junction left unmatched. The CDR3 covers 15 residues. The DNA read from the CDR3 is TGTGCCAGCAGCTTAATGCGGGGGGGAACAGATACG. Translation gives CASSLMRGGTDT. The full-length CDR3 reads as CASSLMRGGTDTQYF.

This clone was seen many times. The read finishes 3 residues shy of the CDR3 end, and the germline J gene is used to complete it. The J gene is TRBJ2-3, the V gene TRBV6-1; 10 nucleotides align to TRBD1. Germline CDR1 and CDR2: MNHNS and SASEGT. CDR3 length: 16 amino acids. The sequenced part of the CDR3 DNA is TGTGCCAGCAGTGAAGTCGCTGGACAGGGGGGAGAGACG. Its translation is CASSEVAGQGGET. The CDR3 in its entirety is CASSEVAGQGGETQYF.

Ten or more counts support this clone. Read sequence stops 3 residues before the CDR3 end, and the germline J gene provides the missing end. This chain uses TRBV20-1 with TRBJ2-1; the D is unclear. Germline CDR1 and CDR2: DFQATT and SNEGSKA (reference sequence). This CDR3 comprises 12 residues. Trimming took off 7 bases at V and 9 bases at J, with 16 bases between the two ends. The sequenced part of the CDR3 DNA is TGCAGTGGTCTGGGCCCGCCAGGTGAG. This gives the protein CSGLGPPGE. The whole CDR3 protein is CSGLGPPGEQFF.

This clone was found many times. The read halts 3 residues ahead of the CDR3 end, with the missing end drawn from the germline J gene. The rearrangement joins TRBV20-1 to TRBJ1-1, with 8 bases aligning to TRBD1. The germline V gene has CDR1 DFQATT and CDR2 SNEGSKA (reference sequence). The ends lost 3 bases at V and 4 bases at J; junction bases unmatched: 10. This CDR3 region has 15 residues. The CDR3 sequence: CSARRATGGITEAFF. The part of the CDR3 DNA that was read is TGCAGTGCTAGGAGGGCTACAGGGGGAATCACTGAA.

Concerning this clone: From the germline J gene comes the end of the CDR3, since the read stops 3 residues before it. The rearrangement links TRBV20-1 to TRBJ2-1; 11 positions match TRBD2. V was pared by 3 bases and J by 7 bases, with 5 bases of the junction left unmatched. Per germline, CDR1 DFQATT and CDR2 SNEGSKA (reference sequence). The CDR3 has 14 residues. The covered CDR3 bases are TGCAGTGCTAGTAGCGGGGGGGCTCGTAATGAG. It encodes CSASSGGARNE. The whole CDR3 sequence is CSASSGGARNEQFF.